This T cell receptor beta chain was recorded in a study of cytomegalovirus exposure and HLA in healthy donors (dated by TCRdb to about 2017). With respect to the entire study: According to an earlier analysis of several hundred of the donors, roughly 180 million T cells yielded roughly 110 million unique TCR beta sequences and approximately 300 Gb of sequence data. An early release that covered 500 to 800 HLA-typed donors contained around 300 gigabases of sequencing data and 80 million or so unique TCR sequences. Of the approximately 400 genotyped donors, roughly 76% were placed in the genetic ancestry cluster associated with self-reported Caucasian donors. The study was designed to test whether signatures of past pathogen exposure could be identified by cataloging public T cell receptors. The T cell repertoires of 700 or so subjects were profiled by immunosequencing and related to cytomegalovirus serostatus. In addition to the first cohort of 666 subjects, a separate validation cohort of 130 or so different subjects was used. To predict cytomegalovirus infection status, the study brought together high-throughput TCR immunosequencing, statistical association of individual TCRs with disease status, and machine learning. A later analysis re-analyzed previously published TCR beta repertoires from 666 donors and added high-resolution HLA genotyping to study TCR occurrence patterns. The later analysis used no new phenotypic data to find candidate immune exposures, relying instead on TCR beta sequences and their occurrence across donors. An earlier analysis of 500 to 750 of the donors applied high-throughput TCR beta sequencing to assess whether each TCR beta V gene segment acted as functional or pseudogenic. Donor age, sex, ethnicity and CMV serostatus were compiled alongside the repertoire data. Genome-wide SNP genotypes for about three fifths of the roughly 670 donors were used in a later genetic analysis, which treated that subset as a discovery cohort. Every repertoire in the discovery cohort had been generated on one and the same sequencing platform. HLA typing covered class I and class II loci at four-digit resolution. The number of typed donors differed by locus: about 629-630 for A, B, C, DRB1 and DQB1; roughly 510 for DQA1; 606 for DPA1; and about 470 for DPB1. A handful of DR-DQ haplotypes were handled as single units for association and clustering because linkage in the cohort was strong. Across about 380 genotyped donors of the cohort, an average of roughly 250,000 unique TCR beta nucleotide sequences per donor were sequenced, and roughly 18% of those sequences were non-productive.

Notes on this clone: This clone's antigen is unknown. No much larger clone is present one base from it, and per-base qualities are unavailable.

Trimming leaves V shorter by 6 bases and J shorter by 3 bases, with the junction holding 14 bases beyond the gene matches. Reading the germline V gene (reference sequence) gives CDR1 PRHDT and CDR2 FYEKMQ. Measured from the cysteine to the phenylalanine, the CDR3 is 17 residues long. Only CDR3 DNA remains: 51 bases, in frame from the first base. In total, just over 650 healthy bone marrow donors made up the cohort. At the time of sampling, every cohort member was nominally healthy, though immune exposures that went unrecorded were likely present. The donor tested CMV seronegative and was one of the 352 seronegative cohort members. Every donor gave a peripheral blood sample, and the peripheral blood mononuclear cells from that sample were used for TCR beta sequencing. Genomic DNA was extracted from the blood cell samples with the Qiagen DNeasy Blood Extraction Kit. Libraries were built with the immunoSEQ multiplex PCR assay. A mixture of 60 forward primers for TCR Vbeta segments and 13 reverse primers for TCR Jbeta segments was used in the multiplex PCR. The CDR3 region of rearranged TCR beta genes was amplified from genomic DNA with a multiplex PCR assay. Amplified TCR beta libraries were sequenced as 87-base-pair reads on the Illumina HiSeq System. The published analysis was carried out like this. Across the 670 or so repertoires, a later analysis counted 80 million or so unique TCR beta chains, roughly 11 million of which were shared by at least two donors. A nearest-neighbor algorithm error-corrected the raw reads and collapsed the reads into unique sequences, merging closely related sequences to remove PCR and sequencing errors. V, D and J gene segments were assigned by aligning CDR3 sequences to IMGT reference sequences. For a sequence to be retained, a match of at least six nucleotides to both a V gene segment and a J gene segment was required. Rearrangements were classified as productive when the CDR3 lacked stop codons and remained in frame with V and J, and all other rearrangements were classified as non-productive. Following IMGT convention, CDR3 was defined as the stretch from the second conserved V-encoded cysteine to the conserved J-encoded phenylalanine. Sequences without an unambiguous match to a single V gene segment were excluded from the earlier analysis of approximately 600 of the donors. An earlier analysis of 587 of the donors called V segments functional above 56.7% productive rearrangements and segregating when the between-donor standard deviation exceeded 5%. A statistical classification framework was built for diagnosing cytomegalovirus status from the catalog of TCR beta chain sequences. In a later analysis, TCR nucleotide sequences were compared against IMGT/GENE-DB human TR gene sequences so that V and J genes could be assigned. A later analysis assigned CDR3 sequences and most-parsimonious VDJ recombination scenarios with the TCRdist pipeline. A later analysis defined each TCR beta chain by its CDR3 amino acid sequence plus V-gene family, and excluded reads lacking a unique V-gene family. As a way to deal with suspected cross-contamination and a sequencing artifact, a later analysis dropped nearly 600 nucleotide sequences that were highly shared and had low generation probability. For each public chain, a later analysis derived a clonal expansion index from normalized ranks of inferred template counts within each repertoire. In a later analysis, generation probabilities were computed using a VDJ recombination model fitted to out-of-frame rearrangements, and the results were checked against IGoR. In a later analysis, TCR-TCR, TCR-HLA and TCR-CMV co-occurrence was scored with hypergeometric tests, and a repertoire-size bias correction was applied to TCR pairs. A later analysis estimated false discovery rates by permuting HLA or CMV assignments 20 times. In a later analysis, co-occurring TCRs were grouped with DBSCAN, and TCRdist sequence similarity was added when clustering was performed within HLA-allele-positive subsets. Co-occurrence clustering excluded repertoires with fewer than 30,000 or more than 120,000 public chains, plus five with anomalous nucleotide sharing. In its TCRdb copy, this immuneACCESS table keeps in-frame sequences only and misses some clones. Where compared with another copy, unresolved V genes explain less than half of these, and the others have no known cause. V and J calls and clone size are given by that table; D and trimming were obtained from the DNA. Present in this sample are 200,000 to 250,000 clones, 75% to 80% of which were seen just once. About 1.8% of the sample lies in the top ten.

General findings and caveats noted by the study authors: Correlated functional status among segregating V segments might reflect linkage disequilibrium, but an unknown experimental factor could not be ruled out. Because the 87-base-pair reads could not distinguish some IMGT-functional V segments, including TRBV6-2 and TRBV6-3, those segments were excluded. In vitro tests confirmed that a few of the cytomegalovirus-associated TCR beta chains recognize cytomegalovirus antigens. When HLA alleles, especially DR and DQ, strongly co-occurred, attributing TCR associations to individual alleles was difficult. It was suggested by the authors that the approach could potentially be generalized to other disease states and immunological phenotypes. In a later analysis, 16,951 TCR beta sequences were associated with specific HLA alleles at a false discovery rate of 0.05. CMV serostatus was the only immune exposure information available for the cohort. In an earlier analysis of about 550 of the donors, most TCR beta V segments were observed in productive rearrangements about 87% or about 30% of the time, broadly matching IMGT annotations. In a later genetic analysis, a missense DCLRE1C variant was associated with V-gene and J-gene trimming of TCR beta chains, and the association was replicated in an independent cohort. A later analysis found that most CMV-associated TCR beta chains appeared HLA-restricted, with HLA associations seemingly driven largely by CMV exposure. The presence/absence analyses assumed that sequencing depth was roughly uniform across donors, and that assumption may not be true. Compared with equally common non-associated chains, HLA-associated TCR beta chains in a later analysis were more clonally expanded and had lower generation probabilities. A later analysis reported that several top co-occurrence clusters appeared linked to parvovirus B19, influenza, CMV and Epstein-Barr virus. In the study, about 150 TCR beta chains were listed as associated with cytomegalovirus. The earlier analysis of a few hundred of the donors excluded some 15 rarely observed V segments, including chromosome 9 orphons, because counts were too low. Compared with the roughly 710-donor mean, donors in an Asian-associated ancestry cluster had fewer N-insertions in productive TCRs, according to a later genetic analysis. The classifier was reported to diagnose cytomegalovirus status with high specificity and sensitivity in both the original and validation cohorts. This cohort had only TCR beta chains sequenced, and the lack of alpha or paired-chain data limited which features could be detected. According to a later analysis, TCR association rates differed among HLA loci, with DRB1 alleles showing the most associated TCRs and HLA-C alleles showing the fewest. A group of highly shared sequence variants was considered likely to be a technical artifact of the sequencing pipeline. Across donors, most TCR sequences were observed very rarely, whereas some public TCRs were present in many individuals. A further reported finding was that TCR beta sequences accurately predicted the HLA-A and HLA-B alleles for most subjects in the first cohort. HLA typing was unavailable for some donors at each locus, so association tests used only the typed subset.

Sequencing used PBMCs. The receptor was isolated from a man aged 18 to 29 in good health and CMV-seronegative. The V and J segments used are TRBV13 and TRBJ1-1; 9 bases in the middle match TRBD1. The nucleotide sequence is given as TGTGCCAGCAGTCGACGAACCATACAGGGGGCTCACACTGAAGCTTTCTTT. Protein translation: CASSRRTIQGAHTEAFF.